The clone carrying this T cell receptor (beta chain) was counted a few times. Its antigen is currently unknown. The sample belongs to a study of shared clonotypes between healthy human individuals. Overall study context: Donors had three CD4 naive, three CD4 memory, two CD8 naive and one CD8 memory plate apiece.

Produced via immunoSEQ multiplex PCR; TCRdb's table is partial and in-frame only. The table lists approximately 350,000 clones, around 74% of them singletons, with around 10% in the top ten. The study's findings and limits: It was only blood that was sampled, and tissue repertoires likely differ.

This TCR was sampled from a man aged 30 to 45 in good health. What was sequenced was memory CD4+ T cells sorted from blood. Subset reported: CD45RA-negative fraction.

This CDR3 is CASRKLAAGPDTQYF. In nucleotides, the CDR3 is TGTGCCAGCAGAAAACTAGCGGCCGGGCCAGATACGCAGTATTTT. The chain has TRBV27 and TRBJ2-3; 8 positions match TRBD2. V shed 6 bases and J 4 bases; nucleotides not matched to a gene: 9. Germline CDR1 MNHEY, CDR2 SMNVEV (reference sequence). The CDR3 is 15 residues long.